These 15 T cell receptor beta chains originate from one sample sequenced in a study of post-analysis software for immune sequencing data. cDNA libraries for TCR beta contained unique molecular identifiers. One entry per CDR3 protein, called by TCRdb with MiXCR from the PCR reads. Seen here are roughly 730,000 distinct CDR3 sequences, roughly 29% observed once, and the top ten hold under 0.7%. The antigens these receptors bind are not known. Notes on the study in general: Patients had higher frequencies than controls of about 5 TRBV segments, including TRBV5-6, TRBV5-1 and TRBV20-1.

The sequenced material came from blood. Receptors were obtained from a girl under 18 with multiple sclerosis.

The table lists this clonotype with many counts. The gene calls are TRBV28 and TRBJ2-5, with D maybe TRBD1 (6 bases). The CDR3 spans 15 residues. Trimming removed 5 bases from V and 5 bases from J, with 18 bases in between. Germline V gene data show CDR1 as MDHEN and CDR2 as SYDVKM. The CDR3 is CASSPGTTYGETQYF. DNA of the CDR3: TGTGCCAGCAGTCCAGGGACAACCTACGGGGAGACCCAGTACTTC. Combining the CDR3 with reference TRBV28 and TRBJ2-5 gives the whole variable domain DVKVTQSSRYLVKRTGEKVFLECVQDMDHENMFWYRQDPGLGLRLIYFSYDVKMKEKGDIPEGYSVSREKKERFSLILESASTNQTSMYLCASSPGTTYGETQYFGPGTRLLVL.

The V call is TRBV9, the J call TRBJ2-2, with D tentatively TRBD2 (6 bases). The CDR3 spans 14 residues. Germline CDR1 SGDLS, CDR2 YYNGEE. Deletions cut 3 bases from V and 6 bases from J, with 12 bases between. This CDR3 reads CASSATSGAGELFF. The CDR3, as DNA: TGTGCCAGCAGCGCCACATCGGGGGCCGGGGAGCTGTTTTTT.

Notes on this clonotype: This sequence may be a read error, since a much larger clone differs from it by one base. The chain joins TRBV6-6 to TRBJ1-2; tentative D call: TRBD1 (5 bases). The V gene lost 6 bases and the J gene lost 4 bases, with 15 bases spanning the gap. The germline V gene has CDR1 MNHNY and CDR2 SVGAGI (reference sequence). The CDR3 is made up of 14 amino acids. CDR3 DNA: TGTGCCAGCAGCCCGCGGACAACCTCCTATGGCTACACCTTC. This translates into CASSPRTTSYGYTF.

The CDR3 protein is CASSPPGTGNTGELFF. The CDR3 DNA follows: TGCGCCAGCAGCCCCCCCGGGACAGGGAACACCGGGGAGCTGTTTTTT. The chain links TRBV5-1 to TRBJ2-2; TRBD1 matches 8 bases. Germline V gene data show CDR1 as SGHRS and CDR2 as YFSETQ. The CDR3 is 16 residues long. V lost 4 bases and J lost 1; bases outside the gene matches: 6.

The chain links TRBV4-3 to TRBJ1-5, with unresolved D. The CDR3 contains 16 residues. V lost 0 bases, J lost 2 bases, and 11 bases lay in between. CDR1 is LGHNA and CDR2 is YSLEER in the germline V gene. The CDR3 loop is CASSQEREWGNQPQHF. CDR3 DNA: TGCGCCAGCAGCCAAGAGCGGGAATGGGGCAATCAGCCCCAGCATTTT.

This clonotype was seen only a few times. The CDR3 loop reads CASSLSTGEWIDTQYF. In DNA form, the CDR3 reads TGTGCCAGCAGTTTATCGACGGGAGAGTGGATAGATACGCAGTATTTT. This rearrangement joins TRBV27 to TRBJ2-3; D is possibly TRBD2 (6 bases). Trimming shortened V by 0 bases and J by 5 bases, and 15 bases separated the two germline ends. This CDR3 is 16 amino acids long. Germline V gene sequence: CDR1 MNHEY, CDR2 SMNVEV (reference sequence).

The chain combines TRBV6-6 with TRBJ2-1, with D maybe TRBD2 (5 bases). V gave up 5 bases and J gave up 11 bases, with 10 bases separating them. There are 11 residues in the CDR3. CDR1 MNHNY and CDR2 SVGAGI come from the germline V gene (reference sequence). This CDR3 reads CASSGLGKQFF. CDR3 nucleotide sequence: TGTGCCAGCAGTGGACTGGGGAAGCAGTTCTTC.

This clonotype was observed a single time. The CDR3 sequence is CASSPSTGRYNSPLHF. CDR3 bases: TGTGCCAGCAGCCCATCGACAGGCCGCTATAATTCACCCCTCCACTTT. The chain joins TRBV7-2 to TRBJ1-6, with D maybe TRBD1 (6 bases). The V end was cut by 5 bases, the J end by 3 bases, with 14 bases between. The CDR3 consists of 16 residues. Germline V lookup: CDR1 SGHTA, CDR2 FQGNSA.

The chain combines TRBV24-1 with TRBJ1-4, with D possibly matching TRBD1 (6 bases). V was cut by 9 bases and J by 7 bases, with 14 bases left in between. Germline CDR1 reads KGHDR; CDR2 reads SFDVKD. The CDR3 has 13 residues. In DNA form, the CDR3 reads TGTGCCACCGGGGCCCGGGGGCGTGAAAAACTGTTTTTT. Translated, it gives CATGARGREKLFF.

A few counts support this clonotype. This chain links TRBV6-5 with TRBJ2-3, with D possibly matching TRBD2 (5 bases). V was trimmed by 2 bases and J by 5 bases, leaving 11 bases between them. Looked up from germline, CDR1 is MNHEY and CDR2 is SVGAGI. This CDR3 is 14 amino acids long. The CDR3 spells CASSYVGVEDTQYF. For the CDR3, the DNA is TGTGCCAGCAGTTACGTGGGAGTGGAAGATACGCAGTATTTT.

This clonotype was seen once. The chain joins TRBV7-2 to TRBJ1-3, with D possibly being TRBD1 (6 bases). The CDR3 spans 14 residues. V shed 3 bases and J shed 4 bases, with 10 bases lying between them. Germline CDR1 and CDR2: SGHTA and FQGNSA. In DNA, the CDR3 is TGTGCCAGCAGCTTGGGGGGGCTCGGAAACACCATATATTTT. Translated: CASSLGGLGNTIYF.

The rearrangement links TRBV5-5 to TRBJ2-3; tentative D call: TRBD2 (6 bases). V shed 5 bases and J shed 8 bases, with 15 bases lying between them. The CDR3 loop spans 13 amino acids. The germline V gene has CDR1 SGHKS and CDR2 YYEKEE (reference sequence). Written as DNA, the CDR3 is TGTGCCAGCAGGTACAGACTAGTGGGTACGCAGTATTTT. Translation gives CASRYRLVGTQYF.

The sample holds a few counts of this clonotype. CDR3 protein: CSASRLSSTDTQYF. DNA of the CDR3: TGCAGTGCTAGTCGACTCTCTAGCACAGATACGCAGTATTTT. The chain recombines TRBV20-1 with TRBJ2-3; D gene uncertain. V dropped 3 bases and J dropped 0 bases, with 10 bases sitting between them. In germline, CDR1 is DFQATT, CDR2 SNEGSKA (reference sequence). This CDR3 has 14 residues.

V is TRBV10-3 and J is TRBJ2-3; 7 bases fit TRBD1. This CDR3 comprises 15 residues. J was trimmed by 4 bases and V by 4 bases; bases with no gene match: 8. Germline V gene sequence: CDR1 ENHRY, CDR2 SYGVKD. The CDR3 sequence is CAISGQGQVSDTQYF. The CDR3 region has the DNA TGTGCCATCAGTGGACAGGGCCAGGTCTCAGATACGCAGTATTTT.

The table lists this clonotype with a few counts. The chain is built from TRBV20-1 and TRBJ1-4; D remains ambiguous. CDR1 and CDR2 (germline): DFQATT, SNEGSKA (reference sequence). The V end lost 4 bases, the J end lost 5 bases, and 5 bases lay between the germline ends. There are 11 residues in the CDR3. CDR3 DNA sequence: TGCAGTGCTAACAAGAATGAAAAACTGTTTTTT. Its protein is CSANKNEKLFF.